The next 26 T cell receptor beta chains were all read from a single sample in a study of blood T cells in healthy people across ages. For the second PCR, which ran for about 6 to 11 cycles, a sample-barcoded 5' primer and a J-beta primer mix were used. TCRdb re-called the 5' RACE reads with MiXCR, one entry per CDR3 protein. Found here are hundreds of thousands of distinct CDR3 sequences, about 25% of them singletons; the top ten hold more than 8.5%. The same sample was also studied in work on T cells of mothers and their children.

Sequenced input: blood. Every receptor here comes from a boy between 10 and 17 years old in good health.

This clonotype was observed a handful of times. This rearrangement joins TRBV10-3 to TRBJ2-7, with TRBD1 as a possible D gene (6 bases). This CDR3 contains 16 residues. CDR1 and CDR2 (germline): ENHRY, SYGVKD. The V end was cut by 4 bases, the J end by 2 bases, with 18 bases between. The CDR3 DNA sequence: TGTGCCATCAGTGGAGGGGGTAGCGAGAGCGCCTACGAGCAGTACTTC. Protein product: CAISGGGSESAYEQYF.

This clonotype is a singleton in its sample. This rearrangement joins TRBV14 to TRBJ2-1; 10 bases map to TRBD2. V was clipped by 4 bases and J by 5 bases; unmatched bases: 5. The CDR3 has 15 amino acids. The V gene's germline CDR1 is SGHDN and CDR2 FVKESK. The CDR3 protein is CASSLTSGVNNEQFF. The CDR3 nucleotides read TGTGCCAGCAGCCTCACTAGCGGGGTTAACAATGAGCAGTTCTTC.

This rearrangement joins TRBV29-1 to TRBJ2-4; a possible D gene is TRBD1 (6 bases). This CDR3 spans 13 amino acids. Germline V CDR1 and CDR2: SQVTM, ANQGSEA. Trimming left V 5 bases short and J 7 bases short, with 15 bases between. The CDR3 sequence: CSVLGDKGNIQYF. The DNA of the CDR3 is TGCAGCGTTCTGGGGGACAAGGGGAACATTCAGTACTTC.

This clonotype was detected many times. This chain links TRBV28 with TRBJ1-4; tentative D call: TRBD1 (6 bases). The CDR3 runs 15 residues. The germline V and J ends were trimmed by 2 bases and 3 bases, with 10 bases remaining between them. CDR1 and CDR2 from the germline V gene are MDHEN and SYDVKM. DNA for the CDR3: TGTGCCAGCAGTTTAAGGGGGAAGGCTAATGAAAAACTGTTTTTT. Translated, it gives CASSLRGKANEKLFF.

Written as DNA, the CDR3 is TGCGCCAGCAGCCAAGAGACTAGCTGGGTTTACGAGCAGTTCTTC. This codes for CASSQETSWVYEQFF. The gene calls are TRBV4-1 and TRBJ2-5; 7 bases align to TRBD2. TRBJ2-1 matches the DNA end more closely, so the J call is doubtful. The CDR3 covers 15 residues. Germline assignment: CDR1 MGHRA and CDR2 YSYEKL.

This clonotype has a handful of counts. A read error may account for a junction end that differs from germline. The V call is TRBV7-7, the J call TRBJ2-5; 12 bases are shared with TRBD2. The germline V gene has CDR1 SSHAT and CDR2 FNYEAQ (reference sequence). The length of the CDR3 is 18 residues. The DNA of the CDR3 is TGTGCTAGCAGCTTAGGCCCTAGCGGGGGGGCATCGAAAGAGACCCAGTACTTC. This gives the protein CASSLGPSGGASKETQYF.

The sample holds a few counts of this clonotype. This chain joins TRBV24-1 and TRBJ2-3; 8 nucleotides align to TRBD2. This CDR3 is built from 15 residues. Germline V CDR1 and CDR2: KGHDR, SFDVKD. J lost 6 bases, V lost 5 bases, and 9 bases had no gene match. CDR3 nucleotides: TGTGCCACCAGTGGAGAGCGGGGGAGTCTGGATACGCAGTATTTT. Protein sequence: CATSGERGSLDTQYF.

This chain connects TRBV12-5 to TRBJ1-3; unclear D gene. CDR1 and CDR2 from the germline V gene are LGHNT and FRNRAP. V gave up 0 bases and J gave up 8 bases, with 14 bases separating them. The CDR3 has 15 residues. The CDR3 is CASGLVRVSGDTIYF. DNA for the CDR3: TGTGCTAGTGGTTTGGTACGGGTCTCTGGGGACACCATATATTTT.

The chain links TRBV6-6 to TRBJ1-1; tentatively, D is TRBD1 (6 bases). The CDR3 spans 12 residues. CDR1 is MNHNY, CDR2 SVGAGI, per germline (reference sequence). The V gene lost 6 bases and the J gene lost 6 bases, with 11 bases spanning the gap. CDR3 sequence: CASRQGNPEAFF. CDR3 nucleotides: TGTGCCAGCAGACAGGGAAACCCTGAAGCTTTCTTT.

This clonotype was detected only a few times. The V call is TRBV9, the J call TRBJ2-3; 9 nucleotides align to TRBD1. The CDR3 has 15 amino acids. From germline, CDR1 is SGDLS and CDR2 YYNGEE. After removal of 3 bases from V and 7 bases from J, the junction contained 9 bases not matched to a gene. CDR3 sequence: CASSEMDRGRNTQYF. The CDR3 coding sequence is TGTGCCAGCAGCGAGATGGACAGGGGAAGGAATACGCAGTATTTT.

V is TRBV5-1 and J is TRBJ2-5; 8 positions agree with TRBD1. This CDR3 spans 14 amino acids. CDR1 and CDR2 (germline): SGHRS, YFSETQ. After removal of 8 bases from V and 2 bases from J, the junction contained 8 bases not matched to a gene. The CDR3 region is CASMIGDRQETQYF. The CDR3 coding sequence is TGCGCCAGTATGATTGGGGACAGGCAAGAGACCCAGTACTTC.

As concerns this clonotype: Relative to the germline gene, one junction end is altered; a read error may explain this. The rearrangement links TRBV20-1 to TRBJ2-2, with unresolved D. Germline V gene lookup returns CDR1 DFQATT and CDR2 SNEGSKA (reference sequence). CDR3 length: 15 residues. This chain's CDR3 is CSARRSERNAGELFF. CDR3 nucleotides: TGCAGTGCTAGACGCAGTGAAAGGAACGCCGGGGAGCTGTTTTTT.

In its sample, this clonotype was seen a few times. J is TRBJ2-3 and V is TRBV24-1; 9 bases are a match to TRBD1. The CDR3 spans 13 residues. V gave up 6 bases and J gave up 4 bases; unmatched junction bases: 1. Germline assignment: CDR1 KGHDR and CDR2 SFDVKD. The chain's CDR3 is CATSWTGADTQYF. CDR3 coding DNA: TGTGCCACCAGTTGGACAGGGGCAGATACGCAGTATTTT.

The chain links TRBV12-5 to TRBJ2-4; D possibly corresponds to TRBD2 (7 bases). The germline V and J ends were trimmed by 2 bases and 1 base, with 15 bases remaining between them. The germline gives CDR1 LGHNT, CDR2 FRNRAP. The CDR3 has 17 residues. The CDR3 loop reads CASGLPLGGPAKNIQYF. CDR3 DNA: TGTGCTAGTGGTTTGCCCCTGGGGGGGCCGGCCAAAAACATTCAGTACTTC.

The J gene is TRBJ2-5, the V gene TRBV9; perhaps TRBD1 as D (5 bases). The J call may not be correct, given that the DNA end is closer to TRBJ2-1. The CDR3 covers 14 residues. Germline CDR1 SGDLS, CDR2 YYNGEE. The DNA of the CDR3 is TGTGCCAGCAGCTCTCGACAGAGAAACAATGAGCAGTTCTTC. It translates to CASSSRQRNNEQFF.

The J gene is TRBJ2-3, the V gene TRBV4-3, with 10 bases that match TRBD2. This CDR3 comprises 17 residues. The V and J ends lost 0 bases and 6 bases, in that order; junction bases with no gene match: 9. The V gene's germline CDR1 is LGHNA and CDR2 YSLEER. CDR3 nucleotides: TGCGCCAGCAGCCAAGACTTCGGACTAGCGGTTACGGATACGCAGTATTTT. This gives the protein CASSQDFGLAVTDTQYF.

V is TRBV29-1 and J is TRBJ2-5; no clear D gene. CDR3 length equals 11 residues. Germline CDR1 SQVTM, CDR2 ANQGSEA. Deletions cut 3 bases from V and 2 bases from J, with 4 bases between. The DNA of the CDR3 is TGCAGCGTTGAGCGACAAGAGACCCAGTACTTC. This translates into CSVERQETQYF.

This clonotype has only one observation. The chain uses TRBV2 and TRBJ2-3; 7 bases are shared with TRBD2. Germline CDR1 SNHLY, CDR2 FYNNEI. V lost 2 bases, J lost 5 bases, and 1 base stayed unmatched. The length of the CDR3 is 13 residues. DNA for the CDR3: TGTGCCAGCAGTGAAACTAGCGTAGATACGCAGTATTTT. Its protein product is CASSETSVDTQYF.

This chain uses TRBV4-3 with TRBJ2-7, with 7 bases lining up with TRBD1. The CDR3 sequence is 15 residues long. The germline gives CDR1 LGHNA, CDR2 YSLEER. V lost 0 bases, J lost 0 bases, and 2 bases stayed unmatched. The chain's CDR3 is CASSQEWTGSYEQYF. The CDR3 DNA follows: TGCGCCAGCAGCCAAGAGTGGACAGGCTCCTACGAGCAGTACTTC.

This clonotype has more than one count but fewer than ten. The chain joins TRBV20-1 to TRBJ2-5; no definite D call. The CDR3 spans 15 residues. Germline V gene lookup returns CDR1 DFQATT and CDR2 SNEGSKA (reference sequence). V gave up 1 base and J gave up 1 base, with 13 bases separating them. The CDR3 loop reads CSARGGYRSQETQYF. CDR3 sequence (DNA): TGCAGTGCTAGAGGGGGTTACAGAAGCCAAGAGACCCAGTACTTC.

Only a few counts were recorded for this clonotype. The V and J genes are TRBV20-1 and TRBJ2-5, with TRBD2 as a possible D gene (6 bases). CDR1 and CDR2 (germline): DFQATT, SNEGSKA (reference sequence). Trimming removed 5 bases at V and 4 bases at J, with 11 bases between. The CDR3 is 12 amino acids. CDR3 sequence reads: CSAGGVGETQYF. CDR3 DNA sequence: TGCAGTGCTGGAGGGGTGGGAGAGACCCAGTACTTC.

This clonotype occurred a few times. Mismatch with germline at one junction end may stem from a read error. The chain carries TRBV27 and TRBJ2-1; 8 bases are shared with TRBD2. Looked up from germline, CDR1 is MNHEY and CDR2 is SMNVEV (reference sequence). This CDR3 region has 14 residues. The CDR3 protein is CASRGLVSSNEQFF. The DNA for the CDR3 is TGTGCCAGCAGGGGACTAGTCTCCTCCAATGAGCAGTTCTTC.

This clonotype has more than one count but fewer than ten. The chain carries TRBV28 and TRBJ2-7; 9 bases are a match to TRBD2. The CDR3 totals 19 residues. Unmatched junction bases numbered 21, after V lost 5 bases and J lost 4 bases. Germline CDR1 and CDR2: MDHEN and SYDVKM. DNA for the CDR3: TGTGCCAGCAGTCCGATTCTGTCCGGGACTAGCCTCCGATTTTACGAGCAGTACTTC. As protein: CASSPILSGTSLRFYEQYF.

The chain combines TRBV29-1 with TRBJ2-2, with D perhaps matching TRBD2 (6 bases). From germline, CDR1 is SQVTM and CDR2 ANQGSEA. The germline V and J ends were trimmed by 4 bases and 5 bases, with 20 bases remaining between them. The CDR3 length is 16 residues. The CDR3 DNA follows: TGCAGCGTTGTAGGATCCACGGGGGTGGCGACCGGGGAGCTGTTTTTT. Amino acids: CSVVGSTGVATGELFF.

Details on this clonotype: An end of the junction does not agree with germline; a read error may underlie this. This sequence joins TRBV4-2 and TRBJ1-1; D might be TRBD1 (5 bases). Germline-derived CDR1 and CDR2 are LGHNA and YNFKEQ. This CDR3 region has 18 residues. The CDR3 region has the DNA TGTGCCGGCAGCCAAGATAGCCCCCTAGGGGATTTGAACACTGAAGCTTTCTTT. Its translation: CAGSQDSPLGDLNTEAFF.

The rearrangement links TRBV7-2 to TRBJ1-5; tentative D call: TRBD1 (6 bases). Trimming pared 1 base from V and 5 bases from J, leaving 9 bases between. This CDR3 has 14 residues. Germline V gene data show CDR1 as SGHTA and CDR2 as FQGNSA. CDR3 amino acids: CASSLDDRYQPQHF. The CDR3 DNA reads TGTGCCAGCAGCTTAGATGACAGGTATCAGCCCCAGCATTTT.